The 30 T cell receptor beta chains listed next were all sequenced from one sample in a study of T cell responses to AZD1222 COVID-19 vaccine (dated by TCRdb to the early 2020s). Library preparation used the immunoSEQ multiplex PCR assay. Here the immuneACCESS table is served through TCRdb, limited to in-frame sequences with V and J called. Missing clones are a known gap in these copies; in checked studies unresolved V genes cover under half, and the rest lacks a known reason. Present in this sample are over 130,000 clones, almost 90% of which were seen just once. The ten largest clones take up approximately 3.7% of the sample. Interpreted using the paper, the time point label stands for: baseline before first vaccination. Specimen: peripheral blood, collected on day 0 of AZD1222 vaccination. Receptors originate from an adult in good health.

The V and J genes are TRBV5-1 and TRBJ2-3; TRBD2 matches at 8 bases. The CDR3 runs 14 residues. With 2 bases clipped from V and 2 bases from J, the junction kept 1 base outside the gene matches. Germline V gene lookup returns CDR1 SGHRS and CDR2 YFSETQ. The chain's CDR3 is CASSLAGATDTQYF. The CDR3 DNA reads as TGCGCCAGCAGCTTAGCGGGAGCCACAGATACGCAGTATTTT.

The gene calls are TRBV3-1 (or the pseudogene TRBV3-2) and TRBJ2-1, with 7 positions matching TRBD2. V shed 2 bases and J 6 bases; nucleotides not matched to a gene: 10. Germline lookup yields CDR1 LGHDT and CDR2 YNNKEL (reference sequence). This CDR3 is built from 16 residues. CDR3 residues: CASSQIGIAGVNEQFF. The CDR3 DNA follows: TGTGCCAGCAGCCAAATTGGTATAGCGGGCGTCAATGAGCAGTTCTTC.

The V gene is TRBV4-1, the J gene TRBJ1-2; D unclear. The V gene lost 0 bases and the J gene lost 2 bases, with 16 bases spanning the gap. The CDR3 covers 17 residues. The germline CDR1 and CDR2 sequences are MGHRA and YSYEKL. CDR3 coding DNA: TGCGCCAGCAGCCAAGAAACAACTTTGACAACCAACTATGGCTACACCTTC. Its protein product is CASSQETTLTTNYGYTF.

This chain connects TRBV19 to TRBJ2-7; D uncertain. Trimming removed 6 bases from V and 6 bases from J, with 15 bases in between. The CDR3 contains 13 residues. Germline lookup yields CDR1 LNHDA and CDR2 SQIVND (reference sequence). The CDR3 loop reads CASSPQGSGEQYF. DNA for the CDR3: TGTGCCAGTAGCCCGCAAGGTTCTGGCGAGCAGTACTTC.

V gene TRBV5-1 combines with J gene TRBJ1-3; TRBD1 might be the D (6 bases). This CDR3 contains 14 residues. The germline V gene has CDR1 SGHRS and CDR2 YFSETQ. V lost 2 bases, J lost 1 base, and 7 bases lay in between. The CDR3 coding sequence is TGCGCCAGCAGCTTTCAGGGGTCTGGAAACACCATATATTTT. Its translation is CASSFQGSGNTIYF.

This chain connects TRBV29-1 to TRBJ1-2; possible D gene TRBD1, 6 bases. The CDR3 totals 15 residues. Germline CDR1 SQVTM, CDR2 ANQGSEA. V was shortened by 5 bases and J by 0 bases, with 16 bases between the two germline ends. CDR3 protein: CSVLGGGTSNYGYTF. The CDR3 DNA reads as TGCAGCGTTTTGGGGGGCGGAACTTCTAACTATGGCTACACCTTC.

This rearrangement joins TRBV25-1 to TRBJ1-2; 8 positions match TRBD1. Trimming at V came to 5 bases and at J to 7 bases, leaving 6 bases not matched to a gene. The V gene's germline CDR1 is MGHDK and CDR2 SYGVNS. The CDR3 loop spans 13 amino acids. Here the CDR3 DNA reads TGTGCCAGCAGTAGAACCGGACAGGGTGGCTACACCTTC. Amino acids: CASSRTGQGGYTF.

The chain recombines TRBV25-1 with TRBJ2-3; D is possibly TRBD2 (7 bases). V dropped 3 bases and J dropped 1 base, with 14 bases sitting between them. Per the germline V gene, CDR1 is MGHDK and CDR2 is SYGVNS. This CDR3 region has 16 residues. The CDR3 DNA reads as TGTGCCAGCAGTGATGGGTTAGGGGGGGGCACAGATACGCAGTATTTT. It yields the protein CASSDGLGGGTDTQYF.

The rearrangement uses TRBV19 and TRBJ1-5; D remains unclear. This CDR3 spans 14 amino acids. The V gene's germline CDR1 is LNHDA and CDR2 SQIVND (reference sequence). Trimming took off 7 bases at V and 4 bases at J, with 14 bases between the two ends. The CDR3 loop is CASTTKNGNQPQHF. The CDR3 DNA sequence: TGTGCCAGTACCACTAAGAATGGGAATCAGCCCCAGCATTTT.

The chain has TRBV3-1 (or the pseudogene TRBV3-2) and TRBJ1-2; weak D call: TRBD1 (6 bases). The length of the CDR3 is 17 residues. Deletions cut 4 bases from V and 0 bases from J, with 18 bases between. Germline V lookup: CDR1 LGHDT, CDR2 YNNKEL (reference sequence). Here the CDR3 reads CASSRGQKPNPNYGYTF. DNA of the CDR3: TGTGCCAGCAGCCGTGGACAGAAGCCGAACCCTAACTATGGCTACACCTTC.

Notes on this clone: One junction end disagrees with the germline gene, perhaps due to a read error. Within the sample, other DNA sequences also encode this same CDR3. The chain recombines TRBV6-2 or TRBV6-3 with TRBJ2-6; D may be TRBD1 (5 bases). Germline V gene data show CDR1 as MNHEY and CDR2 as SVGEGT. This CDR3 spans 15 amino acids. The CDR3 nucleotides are TGTGCCAGCAGTTACGACAACTCTGGGGCCAACGTTCTGACTTTC. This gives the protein CASSYDNSGANVLTF.

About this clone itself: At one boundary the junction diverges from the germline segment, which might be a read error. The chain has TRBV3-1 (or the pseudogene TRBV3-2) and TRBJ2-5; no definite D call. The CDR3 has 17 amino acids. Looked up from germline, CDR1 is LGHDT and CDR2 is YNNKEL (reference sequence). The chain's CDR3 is CASRQDFSRAPAETQYF. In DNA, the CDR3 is TGTGCCAGCAGGCAAGATTTTTCCCGGGCCCCAGCAGAGACCCAGTACTTC.

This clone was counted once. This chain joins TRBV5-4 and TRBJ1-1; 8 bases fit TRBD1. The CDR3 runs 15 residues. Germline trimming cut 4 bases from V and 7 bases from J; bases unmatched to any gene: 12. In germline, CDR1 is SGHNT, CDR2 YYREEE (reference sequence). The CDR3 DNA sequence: TGTGCCAGCAGCACCGGAGGGACAGGCCTGCTTGAAGCTTTCTTT. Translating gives CASSTGGTGLLEAFF.

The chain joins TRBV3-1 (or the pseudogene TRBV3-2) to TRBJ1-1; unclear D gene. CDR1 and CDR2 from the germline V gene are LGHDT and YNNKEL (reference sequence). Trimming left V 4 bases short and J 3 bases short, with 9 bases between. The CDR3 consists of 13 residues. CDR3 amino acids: CASSPVMDTEAFF. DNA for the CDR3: TGTGCCAGCAGCCCGGTGATGGACACTGAAGCTTTCTTT.

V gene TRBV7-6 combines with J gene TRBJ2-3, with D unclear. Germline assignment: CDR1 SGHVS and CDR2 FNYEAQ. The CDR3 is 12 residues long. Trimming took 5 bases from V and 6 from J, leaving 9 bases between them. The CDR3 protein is CASSPRRDTQYF. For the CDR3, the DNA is TGTGCCAGCAGCCCCCGGCGGGATACGCAGTATTTT.

The CDR3 DNA reads TGTGCCAGCAGCTTGAGGACAGGGGACACTGAAGCTTTCTTT. Amino acids: CASSLRTGDTEAFF. The chain employs TRBV11-1 and TRBJ1-1; 9 bases align to TRBD1. The germline V gene has CDR1 SGHAT and CDR2 FQDESV (reference sequence). The CDR3 covers 14 residues. Trimming took 3 bases from V and 3 from J; bases not matched to a gene: 2.

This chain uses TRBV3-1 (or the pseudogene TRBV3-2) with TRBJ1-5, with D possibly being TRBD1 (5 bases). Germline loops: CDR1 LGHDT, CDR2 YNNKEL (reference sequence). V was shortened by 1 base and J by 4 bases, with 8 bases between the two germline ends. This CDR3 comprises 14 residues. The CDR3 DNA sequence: TGTGCCAGCAGCCAAGCCGGGGGGAATCAGCCCCAGCATTTT. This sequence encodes CASSQAGGNQPQHF.

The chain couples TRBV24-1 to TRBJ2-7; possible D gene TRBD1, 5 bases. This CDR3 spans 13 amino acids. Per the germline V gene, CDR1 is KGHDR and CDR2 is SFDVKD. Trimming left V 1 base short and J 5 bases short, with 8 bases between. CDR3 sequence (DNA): TGTGCCACCAGTGATTTTCAGGGCGACGAGCAGTACTTC. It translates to CATSDFQGDEQYF.

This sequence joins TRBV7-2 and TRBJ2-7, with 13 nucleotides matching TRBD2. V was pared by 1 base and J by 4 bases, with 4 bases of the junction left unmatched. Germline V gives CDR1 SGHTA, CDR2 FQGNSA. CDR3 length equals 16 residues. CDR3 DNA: TGTGCCAGCAGCTTAGTCGGACTAGCGGGAGAGTACGAGCAGTACTTC. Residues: CASSLVGLAGEYEQYF. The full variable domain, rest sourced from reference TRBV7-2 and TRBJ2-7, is GAGVSQSPSNKVTEKGKDVELRCDPISGHTALYWYRQSLGQGLEFLIYFQGNSAPDKSGLPSDRFSAERTGGSVSTLTIQRTQQEDSAVYLCASSLVGLAGEYEQYFGPGTRLTVT.

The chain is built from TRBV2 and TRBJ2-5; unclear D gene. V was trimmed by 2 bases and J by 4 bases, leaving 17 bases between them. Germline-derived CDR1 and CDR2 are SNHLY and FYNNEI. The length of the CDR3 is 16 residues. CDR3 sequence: CASSESDTRGVETQYF. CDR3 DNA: TGTGCCAGCAGTGAATCGGATACAAGAGGAGTAGAGACCCAGTACTTC.

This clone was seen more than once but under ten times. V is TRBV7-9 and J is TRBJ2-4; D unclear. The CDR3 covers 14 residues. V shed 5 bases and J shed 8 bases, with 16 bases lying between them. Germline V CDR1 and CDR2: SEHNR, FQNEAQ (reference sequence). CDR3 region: CASSPRLPGDIQYF. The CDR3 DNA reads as TGTGCCAGCAGCCCACGCCTCCCGGGCGACATTCAGTACTTC.

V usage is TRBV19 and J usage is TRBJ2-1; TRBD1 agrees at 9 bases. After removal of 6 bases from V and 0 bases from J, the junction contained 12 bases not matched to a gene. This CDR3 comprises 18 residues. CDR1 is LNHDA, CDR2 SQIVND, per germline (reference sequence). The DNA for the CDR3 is TGTGCCAGTAGCCGAGGGACAGGGTCGTCAAGCTCCTACAATGAGCAGTTCTTC. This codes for CASSRGTGSSSSYNEQFF.

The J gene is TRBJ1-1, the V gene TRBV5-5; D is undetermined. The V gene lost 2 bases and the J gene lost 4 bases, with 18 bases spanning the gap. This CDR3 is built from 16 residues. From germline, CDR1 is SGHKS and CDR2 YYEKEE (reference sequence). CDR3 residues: CASSLRDIRPSTEAFF. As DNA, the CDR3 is TGTGCCAGCAGCTTAAGAGACATTCGCCCGAGCACTGAAGCTTTCTTT.

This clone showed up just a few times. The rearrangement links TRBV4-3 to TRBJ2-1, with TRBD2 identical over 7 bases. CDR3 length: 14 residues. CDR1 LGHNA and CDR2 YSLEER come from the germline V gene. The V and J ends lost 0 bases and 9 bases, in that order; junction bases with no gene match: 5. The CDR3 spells CASSQDFWGGEQFF. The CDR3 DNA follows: TGCGCCAGCAGCCAAGATTTTTGGGGGGGTGAGCAGTTCTTC.

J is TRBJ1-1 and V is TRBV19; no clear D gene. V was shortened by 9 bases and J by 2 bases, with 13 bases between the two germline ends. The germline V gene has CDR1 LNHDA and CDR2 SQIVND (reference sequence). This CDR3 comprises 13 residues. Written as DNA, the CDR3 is TGTGCCAGCCGGGGTCTCGGAAACACTGAAGCTTTCTTT. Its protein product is CASRGLGNTEAFF.

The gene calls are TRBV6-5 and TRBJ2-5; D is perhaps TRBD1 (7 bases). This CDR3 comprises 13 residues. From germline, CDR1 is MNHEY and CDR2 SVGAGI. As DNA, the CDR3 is TGTGCTACCGGCGGGACAGCCGAGGAGACCCAGTACTTC. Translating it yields CATGGTAEETQYF.

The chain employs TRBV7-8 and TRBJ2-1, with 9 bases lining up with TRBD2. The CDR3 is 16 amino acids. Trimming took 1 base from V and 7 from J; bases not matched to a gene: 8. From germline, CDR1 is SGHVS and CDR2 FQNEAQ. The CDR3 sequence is CASSLGLREGANEQFF. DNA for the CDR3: TGTGCCAGCAGCTTAGGGTTGCGGGAGGGTGCGAATGAGCAGTTCTTC.

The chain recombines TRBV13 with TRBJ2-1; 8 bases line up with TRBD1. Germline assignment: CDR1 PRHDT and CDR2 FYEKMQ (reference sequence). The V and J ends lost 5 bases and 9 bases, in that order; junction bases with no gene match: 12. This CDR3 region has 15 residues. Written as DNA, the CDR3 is TGTGCCAGCAGCCCAATCGGACAGGGTGAGGGTGAGCAGTTCTTC. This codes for CASSPIGQGEGEQFF. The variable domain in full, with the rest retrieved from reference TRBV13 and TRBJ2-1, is AAGVIQSPRHLIKEKRETATLKCYPIPRHDTVYWYQQGPGQDPQFLISFYEKMQSDKGSIPDRFSAQQFSDYHSELNMSSLELGDSALYFCASSPIGQGEGEQFFGPGTRLTVL.

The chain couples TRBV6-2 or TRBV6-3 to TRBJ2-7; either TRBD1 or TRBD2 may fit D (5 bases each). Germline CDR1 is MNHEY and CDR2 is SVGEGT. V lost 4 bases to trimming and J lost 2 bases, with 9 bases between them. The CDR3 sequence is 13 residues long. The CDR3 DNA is TGTGCCAGCAGTTTGGGACCGACCTACGAGCAGTACTTC. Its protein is CASSLGPTYEQYF.

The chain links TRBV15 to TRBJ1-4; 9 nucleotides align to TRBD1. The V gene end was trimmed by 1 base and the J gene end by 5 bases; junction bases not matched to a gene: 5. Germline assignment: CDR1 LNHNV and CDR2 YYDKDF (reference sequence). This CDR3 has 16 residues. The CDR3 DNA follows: TGTGCCACCAGCAGAGTCGTCGGACAGGGGAATGAAAAACTGTTTTTT. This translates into CATSRVVGQGNEKLFF.